The present T cell receptor (beta chain) was sequenced within a study of beta chain features in type 1 diabetes. Study-wide findings and caveats: Patients showed naive, central memory and Treg TCRB repertoires that appeared more similar than those of healthy donors. Among all four CD4+ subsets, Type 1 diabetes patients had TCRB CDR3s that were moderately but significantly shorter.

The sequenced template was cDNA made from the entire isolated RNA. The protocol was immunoSEQ multiplex PCR, while the TCRdb copy is restricted to in-frame clones and leaves out a portion. The data contain 200,000 to 250,000 clones, 68% of them singletons. Concerning this clone itself: The antigen remains unidentified.

The CDR3 covers 16 residues. CDR1 SQVTM and CDR2 ANQGSEA come from the germline V gene. The V gene lost 5 bases and the J gene lost 0 bases, with 14 bases spanning the gap. This rearrangement joins TRBV29-1 to TRBJ2-6; D is tentatively TRBD1 or TRBD2 (5 bases each). The clonotype comes from a man between 25 and 39 years old in good health. The sequenced sample consisted of naive CD4+ T cells from blood. In DNA, the CDR3 is TGCAGCGTTTCCGGGACGGCCGGCTCTGGGGCCAACGTCCTGACTTTC. As protein: CSVSGTAGSGANVLTF. Based on the CDR3 plus reference TRBV29-1 and TRBJ2-6, the full variable domain is SAVISQKPSRDICQRGTSLTIQCQVDSQVTMMFWYRQQPGQSLTLIATANQGSEATYESGFVIDKFPISRPNLTFSTLTVSNMSPEDSSIYLCSVSGTAGSGANVLTFGAGSRLTVL.